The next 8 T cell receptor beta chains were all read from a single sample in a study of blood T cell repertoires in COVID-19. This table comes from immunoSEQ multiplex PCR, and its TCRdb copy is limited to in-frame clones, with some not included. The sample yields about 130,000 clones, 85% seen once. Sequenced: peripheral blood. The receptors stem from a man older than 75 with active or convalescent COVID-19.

CDR3 nucleotides: TGTGCCATCAGTGAACCCCGGGAGACCCAGTACTTC. This translates into CAISEPRETQYF. The genes are TRBV10-3 and TRBJ2-5; D unresolved. Trimming removed 3 bases at V and 5 bases at J, with 7 bases between. Germline CDR1 and CDR2: ENHRY and SYGVKD. The CDR3 extends over 12 amino acids.

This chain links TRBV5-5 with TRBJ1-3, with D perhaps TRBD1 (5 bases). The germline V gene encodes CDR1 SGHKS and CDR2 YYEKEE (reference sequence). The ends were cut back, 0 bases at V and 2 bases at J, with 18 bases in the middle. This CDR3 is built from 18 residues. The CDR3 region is CASSLVADSDNPGNTIYF. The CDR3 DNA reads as TGTGCCAGCAGCTTGGTGGCCGATTCGGACAACCCTGGAAACACCATATATTTT.

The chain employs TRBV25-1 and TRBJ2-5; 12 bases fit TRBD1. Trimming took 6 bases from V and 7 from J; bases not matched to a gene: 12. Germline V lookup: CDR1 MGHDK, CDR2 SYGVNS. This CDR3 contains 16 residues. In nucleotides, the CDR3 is TGTGCCAGCAGCTTGCCGGGACAGGGGGCGGCAGGGACCCAGTACTTC. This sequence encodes CASSLPGQGAAGTQYF. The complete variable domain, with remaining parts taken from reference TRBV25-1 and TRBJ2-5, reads EADIYQTPRYLVIGTGKKITLECSQTMGHDKMYWYQQDPGMELHLIHYSYGVNSTEKGDLSSESTVSRIRTEHFPLTLESARPSHTSQYLCASSLPGQGAAGTQYFGPGTRLLVL.

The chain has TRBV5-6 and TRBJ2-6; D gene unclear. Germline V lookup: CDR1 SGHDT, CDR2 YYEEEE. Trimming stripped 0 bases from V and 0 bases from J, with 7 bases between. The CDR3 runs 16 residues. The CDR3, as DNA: TGTGCCAGCAGCTTGGGGCCGAACTCTGGGGCCAACGTCCTGACTTTC. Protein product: CASSLGPNSGANVLTF. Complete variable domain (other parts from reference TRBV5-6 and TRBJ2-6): DAGVTQSPTHLIKTRGQQVTLRCSPKSGHDTVSWYQQALGQGPQFIFQYYEEEERQRGNFPDRFSGHQFPNYSSELNVNALLLGDSALYLCASSLGPNSGANVLTFGAGSRLTVL.

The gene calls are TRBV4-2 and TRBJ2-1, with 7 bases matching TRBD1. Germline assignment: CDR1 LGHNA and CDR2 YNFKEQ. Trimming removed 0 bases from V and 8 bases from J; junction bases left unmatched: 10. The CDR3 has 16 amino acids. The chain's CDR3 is CASSQDTKQGSDEQFF. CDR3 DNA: TGTGCCAGCAGCCAAGATACGAAACAGGGGAGCGATGAGCAGTTCTTC.

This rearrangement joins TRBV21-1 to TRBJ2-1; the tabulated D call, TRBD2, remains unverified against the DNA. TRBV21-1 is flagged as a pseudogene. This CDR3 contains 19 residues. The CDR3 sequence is CASSRMSKPSGRGHNEQFF. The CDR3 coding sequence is TGTGCCAGCAGCCGCATGAGTAAGCCTAGCGGGAGGGGGCACAATGAGCAGTTCTTC.

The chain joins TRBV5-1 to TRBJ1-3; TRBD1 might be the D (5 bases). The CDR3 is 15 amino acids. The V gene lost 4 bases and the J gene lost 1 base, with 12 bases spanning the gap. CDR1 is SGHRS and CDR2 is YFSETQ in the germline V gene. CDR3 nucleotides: TGCGCCAGCAGCGCAGGGCTGACGTCTGGAAACACCATATATTTT. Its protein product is CASSAGLTSGNTIYF.

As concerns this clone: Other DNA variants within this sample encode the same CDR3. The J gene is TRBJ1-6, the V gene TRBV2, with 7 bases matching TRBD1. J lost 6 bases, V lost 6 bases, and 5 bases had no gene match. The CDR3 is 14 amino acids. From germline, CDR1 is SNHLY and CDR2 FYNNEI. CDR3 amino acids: CASRAGGSNSPLHF. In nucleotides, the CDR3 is TGTGCCAGCAGGGCAGGGGGTAGTAATTCACCCCTCCACTTT.